Presented here are 15 T cell receptor beta chains from one specimen sequenced in a study of human T cells and chemical hapten exposure. Described time point: patch test 1, 2 weeks after DPC sensitization. Documented treatment: therapeutic diphenylcyclopropenone sensitization with weekly scalp DPC. TCRdb reanalysed the RACE reads using MiXCR and keeps one entry per CDR3 protein. The sample consists of around 77,000 distinct CDR3 sequences, around 9.5% of them appearing once. Material: whole blood, obtained in connection with sensitization to the hapten diphenylcyclopropenone (DPC). Every receptor here comes from a woman in her thirties or forties with alopecia areata. Some clones in this sample may be carry-over from other donors' samples.

This clonotype occurred a few times. CDR3 sequence (DNA): TGTGCCAGCAGCTACCGGGACAGCTTATACAATGAGCAGTTCTTC. Translating it yields CASSYRDSLYNEQFF. The rearrangement uses TRBV7-6 and TRBJ2-1, with TRBD1 identical over 7 bases. From germline, CDR1 is SGHVS and CDR2 FNYEAQ. The CDR3 has 15 amino acids. Trimming cost V 4 bases and J 4 bases; bases outside gene matches: 7.

Notes on this clonotype: One base away lies a much larger clone, so this may be a sequencing read error. The J gene is TRBJ2-3, the V gene TRBV3-1; perhaps TRBD2 as D (6 bases). V lost 3 bases and J 4 bases, leaving 14 bases between the germline ends. The CDR3 spans 15 residues. Germline CDR1 reads LGHDT; CDR2 reads YNNKEL (reference sequence). For the CDR3, the DNA is TGTGCCAGCAGCCAGCAGGTAGCGGCGTCAGATACGCAGTATTTT. Protein sequence: CASSQQVAASDTQYF.

This clonotype was seen repeatedly, ten times or more. The genes are TRBV27 and TRBJ2-1; no definite D call. V was shortened by 4 bases and J by 4 bases, with 8 bases between the two germline ends. This CDR3 has 13 residues. Germline assignment: CDR1 MNHEY and CDR2 SMNVEV (reference sequence). CDR3 nucleotide sequence: TGTGCCAGCAGTTCCACTTTATACAATGAGCAGTTCTTC. Translation: CASSSTLYNEQFF.

The rearrangement uses TRBV30 and TRBJ1-5; no reliable D call. CDR3 length equals 13 residues. In germline, CDR1 is GTSNPN, CDR2 SVGIG (reference sequence). Trimming took 2 bases from V and 6 from J, leaving 11 bases between them. The CDR3 DNA reads as TGTGCCTGGAGTATGTCAGGAGGTCAGCCCCAGCATTTT. Translating gives CAWSMSGGQPQHF.

This clonotype was found many times. This chain joins TRBV6-2 or TRBV6-3 and TRBJ2-5, with 7 bases that match TRBD1. From germline, CDR1 is MNHEY and CDR2 SVGEGT. Trimming at V came to 6 bases and at J to 3 bases, leaving 4 bases not matched to a gene. CDR3 length equals 13 residues. This chain's CDR3 is CASRGTAEETQYF. The CDR3 nucleotides are TGTGCCAGCAGGGGGACAGCCGAAGAGACCCAGTACTTC.

This chain links TRBV4-3 with TRBJ2-2; D not resolved. V was shortened by 0 bases and J by 1 base, with 6 bases between the two germline ends. Germline V gives CDR1 LGHNA, CDR2 YSLEER. The CDR3 has 15 amino acids. CDR3: CASSQDRENTGELFF. Written as DNA, the CDR3 is TGCGCCAGCAGCCAAGATAGAGAGAACACCGGGGAGCTGTTTTTT.

This clonotype was counted many times. The rearrangement joins TRBV18 to TRBJ1-1; D not resolved. This CDR3 comprises 13 residues. V dropped 5 bases and J dropped 3 bases, with 10 bases sitting between them. Germline CDR1 is KGHSH and CDR2 is LQKENI. The CDR3: CASSASLDTEAFF. CDR3 nucleotides: TGTGCCAGCTCAGCGAGTTTGGACACTGAAGCTTTCTTT.

The chain has TRBV4-1 and TRBJ1-6; D ambiguous. V was trimmed by 0 bases and J by 9 bases, leaving 9 bases between them. Per germline, CDR1 MGHRA and CDR2 YSYEKL. The CDR3 has 14 residues. The CDR3 DNA sequence: TGCGCCAGCAGCCAAGAGAACACTGTTTCACCCCTCCACTTT. It specifies CASSQENTVSPLHF.

This clonotype was recorded at least ten times. This rearrangement joins TRBV20-1 to TRBJ2-3; the D gene could be TRBD1 or TRBD2 (5 bases each). From germline, CDR1 is DFQATT and CDR2 SNEGSKA (reference sequence). The length of the CDR3 is 15 residues. V lost 0 bases and J lost 4, with 14 bases in between. The CDR3 region is CSARDFEGWADTQYF. The CDR3 DNA follows: TGCAGTGCTAGAGATTTCGAGGGGTGGGCAGATACGCAGTATTTT.

This clonotype showed up many times. V usage is TRBV20-1 and J usage is TRBJ2-1; TRBD2 matches at 8 bases. The J segment lost 9 bases and the V segment lost 4 bases, leaving 5 bases of the junction unmatched. Germline V gene sequence: CDR1 DFQATT, CDR2 SNEGSKA (reference sequence). There are 12 residues in the CDR3. CDR3 amino acids: CSATRGGGEQFF. In DNA, the CDR3 is TGCAGTGCTACCCGGGGGGGCGGTGAGCAGTTCTTC.

J is TRBJ1-5 and V is TRBV18; TRBD1 might be the D (5 bases). Looked up from germline, CDR1 is KGHSH and CDR2 is LQKENI. Trimming left V 3 bases short and J 5 bases short, with 14 bases between. The CDR3 is made up of 15 amino acids. CDR3 DNA: TGTGCCAGCTCACCGGACACCCGGGGGGATCAGCCCCAGCATTTT. Residues: CASSPDTRGDQPQHF.

The chain uses TRBV24-1 and TRBJ2-6, with D possibly matching TRBD1 (5 bases). The CDR3 is 13 amino acids. V lost 11 bases to trimming and J lost 2 bases, with 9 bases between them. Germline V lookup: CDR1 KGHDR, CDR2 SFDVKD. This CDR3 reads CAIQVPGANVLTF. CDR3 nucleotides: TGTGCCATACAGGTCCCTGGGGCCAACGTCCTGACTTTC.

The chain links TRBV11-2 to TRBJ2-3; D call uncertain. The CDR3 has 15 amino acids. V lost 1 base, J lost 3 bases, and 11 bases lay in between. The germline V gene has CDR1 SGHAT and CDR2 FQNNGV. The chain's CDR3 is CASSLAPRMTDTQYF. CDR3 nucleotide sequence: TGTGCCAGCAGCTTAGCCCCTCGAATGACAGATACGCAGTATTTT.

The table lists this clonotype with many counts. The rearrangement links TRBV6-5 to TRBJ2-3; D is possibly TRBD1 (5 bases). Germline V gene sequence: CDR1 MNHEY, CDR2 SVGAGI. The CDR3 is 11 residues long. Trimming took 9 bases from V and 4 from J, leaving 8 bases between them. The CDR3 is CASRGADTQYF. Written as DNA, the CDR3 is TGTGCCAGTAGGGGTGCAGATACGCAGTATTTT.

In DNA form, the CDR3 reads TGTGCCAGCAGTTTCAGGGACCCGGGTACCTATGGCTACACCTTC. Encoded protein: CASSFRDPGTYGYTF. This rearrangement joins TRBV12-3 or TRBV12-4 to TRBJ1-2; maybe TRBD1 (5 bases). The V end lost 3 bases, the J end lost 4 bases, and 15 bases lay between the germline ends. The CDR3 spans 15 residues.